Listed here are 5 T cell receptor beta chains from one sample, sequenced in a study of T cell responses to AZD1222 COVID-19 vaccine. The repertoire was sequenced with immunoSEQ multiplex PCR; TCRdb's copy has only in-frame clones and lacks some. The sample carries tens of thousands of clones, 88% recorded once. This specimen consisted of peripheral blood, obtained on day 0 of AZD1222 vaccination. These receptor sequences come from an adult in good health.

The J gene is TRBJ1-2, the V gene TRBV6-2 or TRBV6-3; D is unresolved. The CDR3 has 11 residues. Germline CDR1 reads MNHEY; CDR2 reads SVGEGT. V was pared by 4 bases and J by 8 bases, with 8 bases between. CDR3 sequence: CASSWVNGYTF. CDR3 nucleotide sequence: TGTGCCAGCAGTTGGGTTAACGGCTACACCTTC.

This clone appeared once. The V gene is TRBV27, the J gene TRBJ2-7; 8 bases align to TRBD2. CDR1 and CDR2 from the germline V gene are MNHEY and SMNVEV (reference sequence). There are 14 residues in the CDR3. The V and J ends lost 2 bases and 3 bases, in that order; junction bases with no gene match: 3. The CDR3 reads CASSLTGGRYEQYF. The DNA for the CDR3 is TGTGCCAGCAGTTTAACGGGGGGGCGCTACGAGCAGTACTTC.

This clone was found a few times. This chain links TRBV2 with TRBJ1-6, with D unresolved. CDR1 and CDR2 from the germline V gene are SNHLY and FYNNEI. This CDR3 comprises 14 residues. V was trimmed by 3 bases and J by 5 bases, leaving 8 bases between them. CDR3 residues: CASSDGLNNSPLHF. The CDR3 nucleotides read TGTGCCAGCAGTGACGGACTAAATAATTCACCCCTCCACTTT. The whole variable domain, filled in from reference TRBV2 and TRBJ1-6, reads EPEVTQTPSHQVTQMGQEVILRCVPISNHLYFYWYRQILGQKVEFLVSFYNNEISEKSEIFDDQFSVERPDGSNFTLKIRSTKLEDSAMYFCASSDGLNNSPLHFGNGTRLTVT.

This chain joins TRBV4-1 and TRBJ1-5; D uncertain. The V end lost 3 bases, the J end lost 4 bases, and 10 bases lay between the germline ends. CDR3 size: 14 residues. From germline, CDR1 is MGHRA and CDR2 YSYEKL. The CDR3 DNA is TGCGCCAGCAGCCATCCCATCTCTAATCAGCCCCAGCATTTT. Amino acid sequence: CASSHPISNQPQHF.

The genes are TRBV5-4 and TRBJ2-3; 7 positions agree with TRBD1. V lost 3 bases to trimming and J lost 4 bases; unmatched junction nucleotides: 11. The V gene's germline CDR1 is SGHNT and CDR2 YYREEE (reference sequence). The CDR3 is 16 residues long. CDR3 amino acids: CASSSLSDRASDTQYF. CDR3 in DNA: TGTGCCAGCAGCTCCCTCTCAGACAGGGCCTCAGATACGCAGTATTTT.